What follows are 18 T cell receptor beta chains derived from one specimen sequenced in a study of blood T cell repertoires in COVID-19. Produced via immunoSEQ multiplex PCR; TCRdb's table is partial and in-frame only. The data contain 55,000 to 75,000 clones, 79% of them seen just once; the ten biggest clones take up about 3.5%. Sequenced input: peripheral blood. These receptor sequences come from a man in his 60s with acute or convalescent COVID-19.

CDR3 sequence (DNA): TGTGCCAGCTCACCATACGTAATCTTTGGACAGGGCCCCAGCTCCTACAATGAGCAGTTCTTC. This codes for CASSPYVIFGQGPSSYNEQFF. V and J are TRBV18 and TRBJ2-1; 8 bases are shared with TRBD1. The germline CDR1 and CDR2 sequences are KGHSH and LQKENI. This CDR3 is 21 amino acids long. V trimming: 2 bases; J trimming: 0 bases; junction bases outside the gene matches: 18.

The chain links TRBV10-3 to TRBJ1-2, with a possible D match to TRBD1 (5 bases). The CDR3 sequence is 12 residues long. Germline values: CDR1 ENHRY, CDR2 SYGVKD. The V end lost 11 bases, the J end lost 8 bases, and 18 bases lay between the germline ends. The chain's CDR3 is CAASDSGRGYTF. The DNA for the CDR3 is TGTGCCGCCTCTGACTCAGGGAGGGGCTACACCTTC.

The gene calls are TRBV19 and TRBJ1-5; D is undetermined. CDR3 length: 13 residues. CDR1 LNHDA and CDR2 SQIVND come from the germline V gene (reference sequence). V shed 5 bases and J shed 4 bases, with 9 bases lying between them. The CDR3 region is CASSGHGNQPQHF. In DNA form, the CDR3 reads TGTGCCAGTAGTGGGCACGGAAATCAGCCCCAGCATTTT. The entire variable domain, with the rest obtained from reference TRBV19 and TRBJ1-5, is as follows: DGGITQSPKYLFRKEGQNVTLSCEQNLNHDAMYWYRQDPGQGLRLIYYSQIVNDFQKGDIAEGYSVSREKKESFPLTVTSAQKNPTAFYLCASSGHGNQPQHFGDGTRLSIL.

This chain connects TRBV19 to TRBJ1-1; a possible D gene is TRBD1 (5 bases). The ends were cut back, 2 bases at V and 1 base at J, with 14 bases in the middle. This CDR3 has 16 amino acids. Germline V CDR1 and CDR2: LNHDA, SQIVND (reference sequence). DNA for the CDR3: TGTGCCAGTAGTATACTTTCGGGCGGACAGAACACTGAAGCTTTCTTT. It yields the protein CASSILSGGQNTEAFF.

This rearrangement joins TRBV7-2 to TRBJ1-3, with D maybe TRBD1 (6 bases). The CDR3 is 16 amino acids. Germline V CDR1 and CDR2: SGHTA, FQGNSA. The germline V and J ends were trimmed by 0 bases and 4 bases, with 13 bases remaining between them. CDR3 loop: CASSLAGQPPGNTIYF. CDR3 coding DNA: TGTGCCAGCAGCTTAGCGGGACAACCGCCCGGAAACACCATATATTTT.

The chain employs TRBV5-6 and TRBJ1-6; 7 nucleotides agree with TRBD1. Germline values: CDR1 SGHDT, CDR2 YYEEEE. This CDR3 region has 18 residues. V was clipped by 0 bases and J by 6 bases; unmatched bases: 12. CDR3 protein: CASSLAGQAEFGNSPLHF. CDR3 DNA sequence: TGTGCCAGCAGCTTGGCCGGACAGGCGGAATTCGGTAATTCACCCCTCCACTTT.

The chain uses TRBV6-5 and TRBJ1-1; 7 bases align to TRBD1. The trim removed 7 bases at V and 8 bases at J, leaving 4 bases unmatched. The CDR3 sequence is 11 residues long. In germline, CDR1 is MNHEY, CDR2 SVGAGI. CDR3 in amino acids: CASNFRGEAFF. The DNA of the CDR3 is TGTGCCAGCAATTTCAGGGGGGAAGCTTTCTTT.

The chain joins TRBV2 to TRBJ2-3; 7 bases fit TRBD1. The CDR3 is 15 residues long. CDR1 SNHLY and CDR2 FYNNEI come from the germline V gene. V shed 6 bases, J shed 3 bases, and the junction held 9 bases outside the gene matches. CDR3 sequence reads: CASRAGTASTDTQYF. The CDR3 nucleotides read TGTGCCAGCAGGGCCGGGACAGCCTCTACAGATACGCAGTATTTT.

The J gene is TRBJ1-2, the V gene TRBV10-1; unclear D gene. Trimming took off 6 bases at V and 2 bases at J, with 10 bases between the two ends. This CDR3 spans 13 amino acids. The V gene's germline CDR1 is WNHNN and CDR2 SYGVQD (reference sequence). As DNA, the CDR3 is TGCGCCAGCAGCGCGGGAATCAACTATGGCTACACCTTC. Amino acids: CASSAGINYGYTF.

Here the CDR3 DNA reads TGTGCCAGCAGTTTCATGAATGAGCAGTTCTTC. Its translation: CASSFMNEQFF. This sequence joins TRBV27 and TRBJ2-1, with D unresolved. The CDR3 totals 11 residues. Trimming shortened V by 3 bases and J by 7 bases, and 4 bases separated the two germline ends. Germline V gene lookup returns CDR1 MNHEY and CDR2 SMNVEV (reference sequence).

The chain employs TRBV2 and TRBJ2-1, with TRBD1 matching 7 bases. Germline V CDR1 and CDR2: SNHLY, FYNNEI. With V trimmed by 7 bases and J by 4 bases, 10 bases remained unmatched. The CDR3 loop spans 15 amino acids. DNA for the CDR3: TGTGCCAGCAACTATGACAGGGCCTTTTACAATGAGCAGTTCTTC. This translates into CASNYDRAFYNEQFF.

The chain carries TRBV5-1 and TRBJ2-5; no clear D. The V end was cut by 0 bases, the J end by 5 bases, with 8 bases between. The germline V gene encodes CDR1 SGHRS and CDR2 YFSETQ. The CDR3 consists of 13 residues. The chain's CDR3 is CASSLAGDETQYF. CDR3 coding DNA: TGCGCCAGCAGCTTGGCAGGTGACGAGACCCAGTACTTC.

V is TRBV9 and J is TRBJ2-7, with D tentatively TRBD1 (5 bases). Trimming took 4 bases from V and 4 from J, leaving 15 bases between them. Germline V lookup: CDR1 SGDLS, CDR2 YYNGEE. The CDR3 contains 14 residues. The CDR3 reads CASSPAGASYEQYF. For the CDR3, the DNA is TGTGCCAGCAGCCCAGCTGGGGCGTCGTACGAGCAGTACTTC.

The genes are TRBV24-1 and TRBJ1-1; 9 positions match TRBD1. CDR3 length: 13 residues. The junction had 7 bases not matched to a gene; V was cut back by 4 bases and J by 11 bases. The germline CDR1 and CDR2 sequences are KGHDR and SFDVKD. DNA for the CDR3: TGTGCCACCAGTGAGCAACAGGGGGCGAGGGCTTTCTTT. This translates into CATSEQQGARAFF.

This clone is a singleton in its sample. J is TRBJ2-7 and V is TRBV7-2; 16 bases agree with TRBD2. The CDR3 is made up of 16 amino acids. The V segment lost 2 bases and the J segment 4 bases; nucleotides outside the gene matches: 2. Germline-derived CDR1 and CDR2 are SGHTA and FQGNSA. Here the CDR3 reads CASSLLGLAGGYEQYF. In DNA, the CDR3 is TGTGCCAGCAGCTTACTGGGACTAGCGGGAGGGTACGAGCAGTACTTC.

The chain joins TRBV15 to TRBJ2-7; TRBD1 matches 8 bases. CDR3 length equals 15 residues. V lost 0 bases to trimming and J lost 5 bases; unmatched junction nucleotides: 6. Germline V gives CDR1 LNHNV, CDR2 YYDKDF (reference sequence). DNA of the CDR3: TGTGCCACCAGCAGAGACCCAGGGGGCAGCGACGAGCAGTACTTC. Translated, it gives CATSRDPGGSDEQYF.

V gene TRBV5-6 combines with J gene TRBJ2-7, with D possibly matching TRBD2 (5 bases). The CDR3 consists of 15 residues. Germline V gene lookup returns CDR1 SGHDT and CDR2 YYEEEE. V lost 2 bases, J lost 5 bases, and 17 bases lay in between. CDR3 region: CASSLRGGARNEQYF. CDR3 coding DNA: TGTGCCAGCAGCTTAAGAGGAGGTGCAAGGAACGAGCAGTACTTC.

The V and J genes are TRBV3-1 (or the pseudogene TRBV3-2) and TRBJ2-1, with 14 bases fitting TRBD2. The CDR3 has 21 amino acids. Germline CDR1 reads LGHDT; CDR2 reads YNNKEL (reference sequence). Trimming at V came to 0 bases and at J to 2 bases, leaving 12 bases not matched to a gene. CDR3 DNA sequence: TGTGCCAGCAGCCAAGAAATCTGGACTAGCGGGAGGAAAGTTACCTACAATGAGCAGTTCTTC. Its translation is CASSQEIWTSGRKVTYNEQFF.